A single sample is the source of the 27 T cell receptor beta chains below, sequenced in a study of blood T cell repertoires in COVID-19. The method was immunoSEQ multiplex PCR; TCRdb's version includes in-frame clones alone and lacks a portion of them. The sample records some 25,000 clones, 90% being singletons. The source material was peripheral blood. The receptors shown here come from a man aged 70 or older with acute or convalescent COVID-19.

The table lists this clone with a few counts. V and J are TRBV13 and TRBJ1-1; D unclear. Per germline, CDR1 PRHDT and CDR2 FYEKMQ (reference sequence). The CDR3 extends over 12 amino acids. V lost 3 bases and J 5 bases, leaving 7 bases between the germline ends. CDR3 sequence: CASSFHSTEAFF. The CDR3 DNA reads TGTGCCAGCAGCTTCCACAGTACTGAAGCTTTCTTT.

Only one count was recorded for this clone. This rearrangement joins TRBV18 to TRBJ1-2, with D possibly matching TRBD1 (6 bases). From germline, CDR1 is KGHSH and CDR2 LQKENI. This CDR3 is 14 amino acids long. The V gene lost 8 bases and the J gene lost 5 bases, with 18 bases spanning the gap. The CDR3: CASTPLSGDYGYTF. CDR3 sequence (DNA): TGTGCCAGCACTCCACTTTCAGGGGATTATGGCTACACCTTC.

A single count supports this clone. The chain employs TRBV13 and TRBJ1-2; 8 bases are a match to TRBD1. The germline V gene has CDR1 PRHDT and CDR2 FYEKMQ (reference sequence). The trim removed 4 bases at V and 2 bases at J, leaving 3 bases unmatched. The CDR3 consists of 14 residues. CDR3 sequence reads: CASSSGQGNYGYTF. Written as DNA, the CDR3 is TGTGCCAGCAGCTCAGGACAGGGCAACTATGGCTACACCTTC.

V is TRBV19 and J is TRBJ2-7; possible D gene TRBD2, 6 bases. The CDR3 consists of 13 residues. The germline CDR1 and CDR2 sequences are LNHDA and SQIVND (reference sequence). The germline V and J ends were trimmed by 1 base and 5 bases, with 9 bases remaining between them. The CDR3 DNA is TGTGCCAGTAGTATAGTAACGGGGGACGAGCAGTACTTC. Encoded protein: CASSIVTGDEQYF.

This clone was counted a single time. The chain links TRBV5-1 to TRBJ1-5, with a weak D call TRBD1 (5 bases). V gave up 4 bases and J gave up 6 bases, with 20 bases separating them. Per the germline V gene, CDR1 is SGHRS and CDR2 is YFSETQ. CDR3 size: 16 residues. As DNA, the CDR3 is TGCGCCAGCAGCCCCTCTCGCCAGGGAATTGGTCAGCCCCAGCATTTT. Translating gives CASSPSRQGIGQPQHF.

The gene calls are TRBV7-2 and TRBJ1-5; D possibly corresponds to TRBD1 (5 bases). The CDR3 length is 15 residues. Germline CDR1 and CDR2: SGHTA and FQGNSA. The V end lost 4 bases, the J end lost 1 base, and 11 bases lay between the germline ends. The CDR3 nucleotides are TGTGCCAGCAGCTCGACGACAGAGAGCAATCAGCCCCAGCATTTT. The encoded protein is CASSSTTESNQPQHF.

The rearrangement joins TRBV5-1 to TRBJ2-3; D may be TRBD2 (6 bases). This CDR3 is built from 15 residues. V was clipped by 0 bases and J by 5 bases, with 13 bases between them. Germline values: CDR1 SGHRS, CDR2 YFSETQ. The DNA for the CDR3 is TGCGCCAGCAGCTTGGACAGCGGGCAAGGAGATACGCAGTATTTT. Residues: CASSLDSGQGDTQYF.

V is TRBV9 and J is TRBJ2-3, with TRBD2 identical over 9 bases. Germline CDR1 reads SGDLS; CDR2 reads YYNGEE. The CDR3 length is 14 residues. Germline trimming cut 3 bases from V and 6 bases from J; bases unmatched to any gene: 5. The CDR3 DNA follows: TGTGCCAGCAGCGATAGCGGGAGAGGCGATACGCAGTATTTT. It specifies CASSDSGRGDTQYF.

The V and J genes are TRBV6-2 or TRBV6-3 and TRBJ1-5; 8 nucleotides match TRBD1. The germline V gene encodes CDR1 MNHEY and CDR2 SVGEGT. The J segment lost 0 bases and the V segment lost 4 bases, leaving 8 bases of the junction unmatched. This CDR3 has 17 amino acids. CDR3 amino acids: CASSSGTGGRSNQPQHF. The CDR3 coding sequence is TGTGCCAGCAGTTCCGGGACAGGTGGACGTAGCAATCAGCCCCAGCATTTT.

The chain combines TRBV5-5 with TRBJ2-2; 11 nucleotides align to TRBD2. The CDR3 spans 15 residues. Germline lookup yields CDR1 SGHKS and CDR2 YYEKEE (reference sequence). V lost 5 bases to trimming and J lost 8 bases; unmatched junction nucleotides: 8. The CDR3 spells CASSLAGGGEGELFF. The CDR3, as DNA: TGTGCCAGCAGTCTAGCGGGAGGCGGGGAAGGGGAGCTGTTTTTT. Variable domain in full (rest from reference TRBV5-5 and TRBJ2-2): DAGVTQSPTHLIKTRGQQVTLRCSPISGHKSVSWYQQVLGQGPQFIFQYYEKEERGRGNFPDRFSARQFPNYSSELNVNALLLGDSALYLCASSLAGGGEGELFFGEGSRLTVL.

The chain is built from TRBV5-6 and TRBJ1-1; D possibly corresponds to TRBD1 (6 bases). V was clipped by 2 bases and J by 2 bases, with 16 bases between them. CDR1 and CDR2 from the germline V gene are SGHDT and YYEEEE. The CDR3 is 16 residues long. The DNA of the CDR3 is TGTGCCAGCAGCTTAAGGGACACCAAACCAAACACTGAAGCTTTCTTT. This encodes CASSLRDTKPNTEAFF.

The chain has TRBV25-1 and TRBJ1-1; a possible D gene is TRBD1 (6 bases). The CDR3 is made up of 14 amino acids. V lost 7 bases to trimming and J lost 5 bases, with 17 bases between them. CDR1 is MGHDK, CDR2 SYGVNS, per germline. The CDR3 is CASTRDISATEAFF. CDR3 sequence (DNA): TGTGCCAGCACCAGGGACATCTCGGCGACTGAAGCTTTCTTT. Filled out from reference TRBV25-1 and TRBJ1-1, the complete variable domain reads EADIYQTPRYLVIGTGKKITLECSQTMGHDKMYWYQQDPGMELHLIHYSYGVNSTEKGDLSSESTVSRIRTEHFPLTLESARPSHTSQYLCASTRDISATEAFFGQGTRLTVV.

The V gene is TRBV19, the J gene TRBJ1-6; perhaps TRBD1 as D (6 bases). The CDR3 has 16 residues. Germline V gene lookup returns CDR1 LNHDA and CDR2 SQIVND (reference sequence). V lost 3 bases and J lost 5, with 14 bases in between. The CDR3 protein is CASSIVWTADNSPLHF. The CDR3 coding sequence is TGTGCCAGTAGTATCGTTTGGACAGCAGATAATTCACCCCTCCACTTT. Looking up the rest from reference TRBV19 and TRBJ1-6 gives the full variable domain: DGGITQSPKYLFRKEGQNVTLSCEQNLNHDAMYWYRQDPGQGLRLIYYSQIVNDFQKGDIAEGYSVSREKKESFPLTVTSAQKNPTAFYLCASSIVWTADNSPLHFGNGTRLTVT.

The chain recombines TRBV5-1 with TRBJ2-4; 7 nucleotides match TRBD1. CDR1 SGHRS and CDR2 YFSETQ come from the germline V gene. Unmatched junction bases numbered 15, after V lost 0 bases and J lost 15 bases. This CDR3 is built from 15 residues. The DNA of the CDR3 is TGCGCCAGCAGCTTGGAGGGACAGCTCACGGACAGGCTGTACTTC. Its translation is CASSLEGQLTDRLYF.

This clone has a handful of counts. The rearrangement links TRBV7-6 to TRBJ2-1, with TRBD2 matching over 10 bases. The CDR3 runs 15 residues. Trimming at V came to 4 bases and at J to 3 bases, leaving 3 bases not matched to a gene. Looked up from germline, CDR1 is SGHVS and CDR2 is FNYEAQ. The CDR3: CASSSRTSGYNEQFF. The CDR3, as DNA: TGTGCCAGCAGCTCTAGGACTAGCGGCTACAATGAGCAGTTCTTC.

This clone was recorded only once. This rearrangement joins TRBV9 to TRBJ2-1; D is perhaps TRBD2 (6 bases). CDR3 size: 15 residues. Germline CDR1 and CDR2: SGDLS and YYNGEE. V lost 4 bases and J lost 0, with 11 bases in between. CDR3 nucleotides: TGTGCCAGCAGCACGCGGGATCCCTCCTACAATGAGCAGTTCTTC. It is translated as CASSTRDPSYNEQFF.

V usage is TRBV5-1 and J usage is TRBJ2-7; D is possibly TRBD2 (5 bases). CDR1 SGHRS and CDR2 YFSETQ come from the germline V gene. Deletions cut 0 bases from V and 4 bases from J, with 11 bases between. The CDR3 length is 14 residues. CDR3 in DNA: TGCGCCAGCAGCTTGGATCGAGCGGAGTACGAGCAGTACTTC. Translation gives CASSLDRAEYEQYF. Full variable domain (rest looked up from reference TRBV5-1 and TRBJ2-7): KAGVTQTPRYLIKTRGQQVTLSCSPISGHRSVSWYQQTPGQGLQFLFEYFSETQRNKGNFPGRFSGRQFSNSRSEMNVSTLELGDSALYLCASSLDRAEYEQYFGPGTRLTVT.

The rearrangement joins TRBV7-3 to TRBJ2-1; TRBD1 aligns across 10 bases. The germline gives CDR1 SGHTA, CDR2 FQGTGA. J lost 5 bases, V lost 0 bases, and 7 bases had no gene match. There are 17 residues in the CDR3. The CDR3 nucleotides are TGTGCCAGCAGCTTAACTTTCGGGACAGGGGTAAACAATGAGCAGTTCTTC. Translated: CASSLTFGTGVNNEQFF.

This clone was picked up one time. This chain links TRBV6-5 with TRBJ1-4; no firm D call. Germline V gives CDR1 MNHEY, CDR2 SVGAGI. Between the trimmed V and J ends, which lost 7 bases and 0 bases, there was a span of 6 bases. This CDR3 comprises 13 residues. The CDR3 reads CASTRTTNEKLFF. The CDR3 nucleotides are TGTGCCAGCACGCGAACAACTAATGAAAAACTGTTTTTT.

This CDR3 is CASSQTGTGGNYGYTF. In DNA form, the CDR3 reads TGTGCCAGCAGCCAAACCGGGACAGGGGGGAACTATGGCTACACCTTC. This chain connects TRBV3-1 (or the pseudogene TRBV3-2) to TRBJ1-2; TRBD1 matches at 11 bases. The CDR3 sequence is 16 residues long. V lost 2 bases to trimming and J lost 2 bases; unmatched junction nucleotides: 4. Germline V CDR1 and CDR2: LGHDT, YNNKEL (reference sequence).

The chain has TRBV19 and TRBJ2-3, with TRBD2 matching 12 bases. V lost 10 bases, J lost 5 bases, and 7 bases stayed unmatched. Germline-derived CDR1 and CDR2 are LNHDA and SQIVND (reference sequence). The CDR3 extends over 14 amino acids. CDR3 loop: CATSSGRARDTQYF. DNA for the CDR3: TGTGCCACCTCTAGCGGGAGGGCCAGAGATACGCAGTATTTT.

V usage is TRBV11-3 and J usage is TRBJ2-7, with 8 bases identical to TRBD1. The CDR3 extends over 15 amino acids. Trimming removed 3 bases from V and 1 base from J; junction bases left unmatched: 5. Germline V gene lookup returns CDR1 SGHNT and CDR2 YENEEA. CDR3 sequence reads: CASSFSGDRSYEQYF. Written as DNA, the CDR3 is TGTGCCAGCAGCTTCTCGGGGGACAGGTCCTACGAGCAGTACTTC.

This chain uses TRBV5-1 with TRBJ2-2; TRBD1 might be the D (6 bases). Germline loops: CDR1 SGHRS, CDR2 YFSETQ. The CDR3 spans 15 residues. The V gene lost 0 bases and the J gene lost 3 bases, with 9 bases spanning the gap. The CDR3 DNA is TGCGCCAGCAGCTTGGGGACAGTAGACACCGGGGAGCTGTTTTTT. Translated, it gives CASSLGTVDTGELFF.

The V gene is TRBV28, the J gene TRBJ1-4, with no clear D. The CDR3 contains 15 residues. Looked up from germline, CDR1 is MDHEN and CDR2 is SYDVKM. Trimming stripped 5 bases from V and 11 bases from J, with 21 bases between. DNA of the CDR3: TGTGCCAGCAGTGGGAGGACGGCCTCGAGGAGTAAACTGTTTTTT. It specifies CASSGRTASRSKLFF. The full variable domain, rest sourced from reference TRBV28 and TRBJ1-4, is DVKVTQSSRYLVKRTGEKVFLECVQDMDHENMFWYRQDPGLGLRLIYFSYDVKMKEKGDIPEGYSVSREKKERFSLILESASTNQTSMYLCASSGRTASRSKLFFGSGTQLSVL.

The rearrangement uses TRBV7-6 and TRBJ2-1, with a possible D match to TRBD2 (6 bases). V lost 6 bases to trimming and J lost 6 bases, with 12 bases between them. The CDR3 contains 13 residues. Per the germline V gene, CDR1 is SGHVS and CDR2 is FNYEAQ. The CDR3 spells CASSAGGLNEQFF. CDR3 sequence (DNA): TGTGCCAGCAGTGCCGGGGGACTCAATGAGCAGTTCTTC.

The genes are TRBV12-3 or TRBV12-4 and TRBJ1-2; the D gene is possibly TRBD1 (6 bases). CDR3 size: 13 residues. The ends were cut back, 5 bases at V and 7 bases at J, with 14 bases in the middle. The CDR3: CASSQVRGSGYTF. The CDR3 region has the DNA TGTGCCAGCAGTCAAGTCAGGGGCTCTGGCTACACCTTC.

V and J are TRBV29-1 and TRBJ2-7; possibly TRBD1 for D (5 bases). Germline CDR1 is SQVTM and CDR2 is ANQGSEA. This CDR3 is built from 13 residues. Trimming removed 3 bases from V and 2 bases from J, with 11 bases in between. The CDR3 loop is CSVDVTDTYEQYF. CDR3 DNA: TGCAGCGTTGACGTGACAGATACCTACGAGCAGTACTTC.